The rows below give T cell receptor beta chains drawn from one sample of a study of blood T cell repertoires in COVID-19. Using immunoSEQ multiplex PCR, the repertoire was profiled, and TCRdb retains in-frame clones only, with some absent. The sample lists tens of thousands of clones, roughly 90% occurring once. The source material was peripheral blood. Source of these receptors: a human donor in a cohort sampled during active COVID-19. Both conserved end residues are part of each CDR3. Clone size is not always given. Where it is, it says once, few, many or a class for expanded clones.

clone_size	v_call	cdr3_aa
NA	TRBV30	CAWSVGTGDYYGYTF
NA	TRBV6-2/TRBV6-3	CASSSKIRDIGSYEQYF
NA	TRBV29-1	CSVGGGENTIYF
NA	TRBV6-5	CASSPGGENQPQHF
once	TRBV6-4	CASNPRGTYNEQFF
NA	TRBV7-9	CASSLITGGTEAFF
NA	TRBV3-1/TRBV3-2	CASSQTSGPRSEQYF
NA	TRBV30	CAWAATGMDTQYF
NA	TRBV19	CASSRDSPGEQYF
once	TRBV24-1	CATSDFRSGGRQETQYF
NA	TRBV6-6	CASTKQGANRETQYF
NA	TRBV6-2/TRBV6-3	CASSLSGVSYEQYF
NA	TRBV11-2	CASSRTYGPADTQYF
NA	TRBV30	CAWSRPPSRVASARANVLTF
NA	TRBV9	CASSGPGLHTDTQYF
NA	TRBV7-8	CASGRTGAGEQYF
NA	TRBV10-3	CAISSGSEETQYF
few	TRBV9	CASSVDAGATEAFF
NA	TRBV2	CASSTDMNTEAFF
NA	TRBV10-3	CAIRRDSYEQYF
NA	TRBV6-2/TRBV6-3	CASSYRRAKAGGGYNEQFF
NA	TRBV11-2	CASSSTTFGEKLFF
NA	TRBV20-1	CSASAGVANQPQHF
NA	TRBV6-6	CASSPGGVAGGPTDTQYF
NA	TRBV15	CATSRVASSGYEQFF
NA	TRBV5-1	CASSLRGSPYEQYF
NA	TRBV29-1	CSACSGIYNEQFF
NA	TRBV7-2	CASSLDLGSTDTQYF
NA	TRBV7-2	CASSLGPLGGRNYEQYF
once	TRBV19	CASSMGGLNTEAFF
once	TRBV9	CASSVAGTGNNEAFF
NA	TRBV7-2	CASSSRGATSGSEFF
NA	TRBV27	CASSLQGPPTDTQYF